This T cell receptor beta chain was recorded in a study of blood T cell repertoires in COVID-19. Study at large: The origin of the acute and convalescent COVID-19 samples was the United States, Italy and Spain. T cells, B-cell-depleted T cells, or PBMCs supplied cDNA or gDNA.

Cohort 3 donors were reported recovered after two negative PCRs, clearance, or symptom resolution. From germline, CDR1 is LNHNV and CDR2 YYDKDF (reference sequence). The CDR3 spans 12 residues. The ends were cut back, 3 bases at V and 3 bases at J, with 5 bases in the middle. Assay used: immunoSEQ multiplex PCR; TCRdb lists only in-frame clones, some missing. The sample carries 100,000 to 150,000 clones, about 88% recorded once. The source is a woman between 45 and 60 years old who had recovered from COVID-19. The sequenced material came from PBMCs or T cells enriched from blood (not recorded which). The chain joins TRBV15 to TRBJ1-1; D unclear. The DNA for the CDR3 is TGTGCCACCAGCAGCCAGGACACTGAAGCTTTCTTT. Its translation: CATSSQDTEAFF.